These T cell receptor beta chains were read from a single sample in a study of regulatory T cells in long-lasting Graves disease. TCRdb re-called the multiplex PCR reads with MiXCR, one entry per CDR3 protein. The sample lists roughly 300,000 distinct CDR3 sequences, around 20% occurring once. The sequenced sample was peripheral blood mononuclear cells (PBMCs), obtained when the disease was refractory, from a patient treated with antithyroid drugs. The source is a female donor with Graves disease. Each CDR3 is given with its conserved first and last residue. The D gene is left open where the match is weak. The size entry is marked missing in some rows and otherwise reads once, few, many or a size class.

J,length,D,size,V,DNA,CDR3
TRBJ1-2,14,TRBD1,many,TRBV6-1,TGTGCCAGTCCTTCCACCGCAGGGGGCTATGGCTACACCTTC,CASPSTAGGYGYTF
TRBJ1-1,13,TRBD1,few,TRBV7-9,TGTGCCAGCGGGGGGACAGAGAACACTGAAGCTTTCTTT,CASGGTENTEAFF
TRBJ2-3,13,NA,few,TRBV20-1,TGCAGTTCGAGCTATGGGGGAGCAGATACGCAGTATTTT,CSSSYGGADTQYF
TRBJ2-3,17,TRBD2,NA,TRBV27,TGTGCCAGCAGTTACGACAGCGCCAGCGGGGGCACAGATACGCAGTATTTT,CASSYDSASGGTDTQYF
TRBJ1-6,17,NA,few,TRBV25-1,TGTGCCAGCAGTGTTGGGACGGATAATATGTATAATTCACCCCTCCACTTT,CASSVGTDNMYNSPLHF
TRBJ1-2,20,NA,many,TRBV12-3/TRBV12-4,TGTGCCAGCAGTCTAACTCCAGGCGGGGCGGGGTATAGAGGGTCCTATGGCTACACCTTC,CASSLTPGGAGYRGSYGYTF
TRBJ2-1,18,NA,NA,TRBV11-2,TGTGCCAGCAGCTCCACCCGGAAACTAGCCCGCCACTACAATGAGCAGTTCTTC,CASSSTRKLARHYNEQFF
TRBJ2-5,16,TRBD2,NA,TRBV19,TGTGCCAGTAGTATAGATCCTCTAGCGGGCCAAGAGACCCAGTACTTC,CASSIDPLAGQETQYF
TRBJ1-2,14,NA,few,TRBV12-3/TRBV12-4,TGTGCCAGCAGTTTTGAGTCGGGAAACTATGGCTACACCTTC,CASSFESGNYGYTF
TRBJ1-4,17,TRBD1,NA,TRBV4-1,TGCGCCAGCAGCCGGGACAGGGGGCGGAGGGCTAATGAAAAACTGTTTTTT,CASSRDRGRRANEKLFF
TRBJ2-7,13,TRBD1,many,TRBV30,TGTGCCTGGAGTGGAGGGACAGCCTACGAGCAGTACTTC,CAWSGGTAYEQYF
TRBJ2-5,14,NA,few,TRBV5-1,TGCGCCAGCAGCTTGGGCAGGGAGCAAGAGACCCAGTACTTC,CASSLGREQETQYF
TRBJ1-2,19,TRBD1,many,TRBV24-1,TGTGCCACCAGTGACGACAATTCCGGGACAGACAAAACTAACTATGGCTACACCTTC,CATSDDNSGTDKTNYGYTF
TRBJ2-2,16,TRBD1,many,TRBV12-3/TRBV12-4,TGTGCCAGCAGTGTAACAGGGGGCGCAAAAACCGGGGAGCTGTTTTTT,CASSVTGGAKTGELFF
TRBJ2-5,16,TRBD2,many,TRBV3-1,TGTGCCAGCAGCCTCGGGACTAGCCCCCCCCTGATGACCCAGTACTTC,CASSLGTSPPLMTQYF
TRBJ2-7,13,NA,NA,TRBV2,TGTGCCAGCCGGACAGCCCCCGCCTACGAGCAGTACTTC,CASRTAPAYEQYF
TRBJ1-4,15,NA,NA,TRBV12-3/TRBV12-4,TGTGCCAGCAGTTCGGACCTAGCAACTAATGAAAAACTGTTTTTT,CASSSDLATNEKLFF
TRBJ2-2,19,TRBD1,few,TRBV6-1,TGTGCCAGCAGTCCCGGCACCACCGGGACAGGGAGGAACACCGGGGAGCTGTTTTTT,CASSPGTTGTGRNTGELFF
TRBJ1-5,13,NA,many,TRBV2,TGTGCCAGCAGACAGTATAGCAATCAGCCCCAGCATTTT,CASRQYSNQPQHF
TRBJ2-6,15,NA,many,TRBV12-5,TGTGCTAGTGGTTTGAGAGGGGATGGGGCCAACGTCCTGACTTTC,CASGLRGDGANVLTF
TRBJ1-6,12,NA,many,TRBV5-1,TGCGCCAGCAGCTTGGTAGATTCACCCCTCCACTTT,CASSLVDSPLHF
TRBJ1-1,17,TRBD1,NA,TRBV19,TGTGCCAGTAGTATCGGGCGGCAGGGGGCATTGAAAACTGAAGCTTTCTTT,CASSIGRQGALKTEAFF
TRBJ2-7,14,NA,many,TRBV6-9,TGTGCCAGCAGTTACCGACAGGTAGCCTACGAGCAGTACTTC,CASSYRQVAYEQYF
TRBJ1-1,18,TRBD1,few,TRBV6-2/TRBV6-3,TGTGCCAGCAGTTACCACGTTCGACAGGGAGCGTTCCACACTGAAGCTTTCTTT,CASSYHVRQGAFHTEAFF
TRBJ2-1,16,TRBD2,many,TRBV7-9,TGTGCCAGCAGCTCGACTAGCGGGAGGCCGGTTAATGAGCAGTTCTTC,CASSSTSGRPVNEQFF
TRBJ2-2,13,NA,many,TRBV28,TGTGCCAGCACGGACTCATACACCGGGGAGCTGTTTTTT,CASTDSYTGELFF
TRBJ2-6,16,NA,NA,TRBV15,TGTGCCACCAGCAGATTAGCAGGGACCGGGGCCAACGTCCTGACTTTC,CATSRLAGTGANVLTF
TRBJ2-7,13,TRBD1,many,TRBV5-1,TGCGCCAGCATGCGGACAGGGTCCTACGAGCAGTACTTC,CASMRTGSYEQYF
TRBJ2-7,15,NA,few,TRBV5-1,TGCGCCAGCAGCTTGGCCGGGCTACCCCAGGGCGAGCAGTACTTC,CASSLAGLPQGEQYF
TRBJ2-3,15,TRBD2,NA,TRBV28,TGTGCCAGCAGCGGACTAGCGGGACACACAGATACGCAGTATTTT,CASSGLAGHTDTQYF
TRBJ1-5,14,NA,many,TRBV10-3,TGTGCCATCAGTGACACAAATAGCAATCAGCCCCAGCATTTT,CAISDTNSNQPQHF
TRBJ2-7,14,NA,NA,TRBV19,TGTGCCAGTAGTATAGGGGTGGATACCTACGAGCAGTACTTC,CASSIGVDTYEQYF
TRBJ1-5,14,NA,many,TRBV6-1,TGTGCCAGCACCTCAGGTGGGCTCCGCTGGCCCCAGCATTTT,CASTSGGLRWPQHF
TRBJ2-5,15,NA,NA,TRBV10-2,TGCGCCAGCAGTGAAGGGGGACTGCCCCAAGAGACCCAGTACTTC,CASSEGGLPQETQYF
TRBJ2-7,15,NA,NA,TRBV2,TGTGCCAGCAGTGGGCGGACCCTGAACTTCTACGAGCAGTACTTC,CASSGRTLNFYEQYF
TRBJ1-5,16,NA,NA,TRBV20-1,TGCAGTGCTAGAGATGCGGGCAGGGGTTTTGGTCAGCCCCAGCATTTT,CSARDAGRGFGQPQHF
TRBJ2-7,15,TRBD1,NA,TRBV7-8,TGTGCCAGCAGCCAAGTGGGACAGGGGAGTCGCGAGCAGTACTTC,CASSQVGQGSREQYF
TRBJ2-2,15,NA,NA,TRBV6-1,TGTGCCAGCAGCCCCAACAGGGTATTCACCGGGGAGCTGTTTTTT,CASSPNRVFTGELFF
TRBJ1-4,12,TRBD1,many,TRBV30,TGTGCCTGGAGTCCACAGGGGAAAAAACTGTTTTTT,CAWSPQGKKLFF
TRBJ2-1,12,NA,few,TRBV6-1,TGTGCCAGCAGTCTATTCAACAATGAGCAGTTCTTC,CASSLFNNEQFF
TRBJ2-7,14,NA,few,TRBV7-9,TGTGCCAGCAGCTCGACAGAGTTATACTACGAGCAGTACTTC,CASSSTELYYEQYF